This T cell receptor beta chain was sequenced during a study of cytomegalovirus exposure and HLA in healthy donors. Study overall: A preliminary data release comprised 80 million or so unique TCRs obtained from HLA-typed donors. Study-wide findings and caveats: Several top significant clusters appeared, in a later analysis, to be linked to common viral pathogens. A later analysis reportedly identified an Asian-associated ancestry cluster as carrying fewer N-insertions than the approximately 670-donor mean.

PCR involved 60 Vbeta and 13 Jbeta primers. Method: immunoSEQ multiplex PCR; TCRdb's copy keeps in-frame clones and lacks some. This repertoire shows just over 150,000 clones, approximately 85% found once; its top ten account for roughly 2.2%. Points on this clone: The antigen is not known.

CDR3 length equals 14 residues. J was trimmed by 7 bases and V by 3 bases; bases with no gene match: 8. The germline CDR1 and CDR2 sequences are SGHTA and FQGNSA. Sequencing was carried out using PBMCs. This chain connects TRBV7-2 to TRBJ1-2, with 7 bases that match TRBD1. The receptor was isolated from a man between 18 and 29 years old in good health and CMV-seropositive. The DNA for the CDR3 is TGTGCCAGCAGCTTGGCCGCGGGACAGTCTGGCTACACCTTC. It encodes CASSLAAGQSGYTF.